What follows describes a single T cell receptor beta chain. Its specificity is unknown. Via MiXCR, TCRdb re-called the 5' RACE reads, giving one row per CDR3 protein. The sample has hundreds of thousands of distinct CDR3 sequences, roughly a tenth seen once; the top ten hold just over 5%. V was cut by 6 bases and J by 6 bases, with 9 bases left in between. CDR3 size: 13 residues. Germline V lookup: CDR1 KGHSH, CDR2 LQKENI. Everyone who gave samples was a healthy Caucasian. These data are taken from a study of identical twins. Points from the study as a whole: Insertions ran lower in abundant cord blood beta clonotypes, though not in memory repertoires. A partial confounding effect on zero-insertion analyses could come from invariant MAIT and iNKT cells. Shared out-of-frame alpha sequences (those common to twins) showed excess low generation probability.

This chain links TRBV18 with TRBJ2-6, with D perhaps TRBD2 (5 bases). The sequencing input was memory (CD45RO+) T cells sorted from blood. The sequence was obtained from a young woman in good health. DNA for the CDR3: TGTGCCAGCTCGCGGGTCAAGGCCAACGTCCTGACTTTC. Amino acid sequence: CASSRVKANVLTF.